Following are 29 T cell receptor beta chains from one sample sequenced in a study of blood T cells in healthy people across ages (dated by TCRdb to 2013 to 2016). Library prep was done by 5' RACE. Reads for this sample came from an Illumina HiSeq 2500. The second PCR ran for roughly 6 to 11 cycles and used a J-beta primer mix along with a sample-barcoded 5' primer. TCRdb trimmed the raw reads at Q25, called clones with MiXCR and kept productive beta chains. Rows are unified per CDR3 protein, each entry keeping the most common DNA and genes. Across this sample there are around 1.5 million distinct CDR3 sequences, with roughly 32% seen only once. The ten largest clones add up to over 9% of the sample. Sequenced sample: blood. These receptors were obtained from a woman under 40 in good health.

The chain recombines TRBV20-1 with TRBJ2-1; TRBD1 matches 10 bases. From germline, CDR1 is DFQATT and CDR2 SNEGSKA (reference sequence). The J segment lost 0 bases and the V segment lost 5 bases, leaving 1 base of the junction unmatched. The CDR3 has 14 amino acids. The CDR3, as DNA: TGCAGTGCTGGACAGGGGGACTCCTACAATGAGCAGTTCTTC. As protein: CSAGQGDSYNEQFF.

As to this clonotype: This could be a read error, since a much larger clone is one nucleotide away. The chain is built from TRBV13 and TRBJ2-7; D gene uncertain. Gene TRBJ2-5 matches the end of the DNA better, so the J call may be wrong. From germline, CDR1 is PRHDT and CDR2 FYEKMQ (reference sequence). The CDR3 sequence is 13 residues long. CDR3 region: CAGSLAHGETQYF. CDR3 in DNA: TGTGCCGGCAGCTTAGCCCACGGGGAGACCCAGTACTTC.

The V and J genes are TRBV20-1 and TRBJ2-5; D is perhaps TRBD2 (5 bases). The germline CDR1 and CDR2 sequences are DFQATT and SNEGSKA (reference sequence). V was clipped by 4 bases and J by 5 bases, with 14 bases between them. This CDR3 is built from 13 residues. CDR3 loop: CSAIPEAGETQYF. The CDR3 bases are TGCAGTGCTATACCGGAGGCCGGTGAGACCCAGTACTTC.

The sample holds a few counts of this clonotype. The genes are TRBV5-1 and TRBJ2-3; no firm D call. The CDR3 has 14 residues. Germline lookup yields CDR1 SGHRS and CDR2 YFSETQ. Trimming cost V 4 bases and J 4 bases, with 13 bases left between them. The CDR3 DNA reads TGCGCCAGCAGCCAGACCGATGGGTCAGATACGCAGTATTTT. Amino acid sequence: CASSQTDGSDTQYF.

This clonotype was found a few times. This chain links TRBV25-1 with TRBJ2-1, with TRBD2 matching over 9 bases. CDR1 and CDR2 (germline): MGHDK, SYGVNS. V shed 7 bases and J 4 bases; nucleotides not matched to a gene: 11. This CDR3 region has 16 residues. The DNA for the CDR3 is TGTGCCAGCATTGCGGGAGGGTCCCGTCCTTACAATGAGCAGTTCTTC. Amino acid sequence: CASIAGGSRPYNEQFF.

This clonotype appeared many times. The CDR3 DNA follows: TGCAGCGTTGAGGCCTTAGCTAACTATGGCTACACCTTC. Translating gives CSVEALANYGYTF. The chain uses TRBV29-1 and TRBJ1-2; D not resolved. Between the trimmed V and J ends, which lost 3 bases and 0 bases, there was a span of 8 bases. The CDR3 is 13 amino acids. CDR1 and CDR2 from the germline V gene are SQVTM and ANQGSEA.

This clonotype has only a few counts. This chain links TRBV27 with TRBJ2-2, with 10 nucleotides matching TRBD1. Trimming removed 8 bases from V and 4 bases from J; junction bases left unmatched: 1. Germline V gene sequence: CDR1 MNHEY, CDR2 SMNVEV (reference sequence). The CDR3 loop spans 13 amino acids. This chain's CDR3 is CASRTGGTGELFF. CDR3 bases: TGTGCCAGCCGGACAGGGGGCACCGGGGAGCTGTTTTTT.

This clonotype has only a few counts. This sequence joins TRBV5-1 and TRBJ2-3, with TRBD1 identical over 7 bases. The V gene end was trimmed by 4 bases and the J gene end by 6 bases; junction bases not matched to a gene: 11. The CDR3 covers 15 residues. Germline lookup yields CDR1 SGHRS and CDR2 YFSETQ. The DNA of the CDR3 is TGCGCCAGCAGCGCGACAGGGTTAATAGTCGATACGCAGTATTTT. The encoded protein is CASSATGLIVDTQYF.

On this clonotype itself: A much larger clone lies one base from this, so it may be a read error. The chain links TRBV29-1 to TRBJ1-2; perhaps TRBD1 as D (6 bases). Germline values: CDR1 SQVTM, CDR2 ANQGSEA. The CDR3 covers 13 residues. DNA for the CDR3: TGCGGCGGGGAGGACAGAGAGAACTATGGCTACACCTTC. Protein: CGGEDRENYGYTF.

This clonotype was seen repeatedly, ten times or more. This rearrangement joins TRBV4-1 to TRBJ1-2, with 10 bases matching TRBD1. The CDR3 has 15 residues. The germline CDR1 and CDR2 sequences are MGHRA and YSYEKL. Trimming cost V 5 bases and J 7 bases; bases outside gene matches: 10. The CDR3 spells CASSSPGQGVIGYTF. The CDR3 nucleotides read TGCGCCAGCAGCTCCCCTGGACAGGGGGTAATTGGCTACACCTTC.

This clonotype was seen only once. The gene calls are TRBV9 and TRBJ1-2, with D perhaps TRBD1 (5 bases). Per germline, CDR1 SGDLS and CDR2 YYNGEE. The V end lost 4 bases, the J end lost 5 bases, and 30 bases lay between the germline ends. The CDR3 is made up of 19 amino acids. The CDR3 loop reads CASSHSTGGVKGKWYGYTF. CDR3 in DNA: TGTGCCAGCAGCCATAGTACCGGGGGAGTGAAGGGCAAATGGTATGGCTACACCTTC.

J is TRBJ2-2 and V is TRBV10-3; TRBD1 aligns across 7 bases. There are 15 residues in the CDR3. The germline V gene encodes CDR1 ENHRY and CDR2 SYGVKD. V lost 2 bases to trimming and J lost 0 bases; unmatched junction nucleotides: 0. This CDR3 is CAISEQGANTGELFF. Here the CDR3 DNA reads TGTGCCATCAGTGAGCAGGGGGCGAACACCGGGGAGCTGTTTTTT.

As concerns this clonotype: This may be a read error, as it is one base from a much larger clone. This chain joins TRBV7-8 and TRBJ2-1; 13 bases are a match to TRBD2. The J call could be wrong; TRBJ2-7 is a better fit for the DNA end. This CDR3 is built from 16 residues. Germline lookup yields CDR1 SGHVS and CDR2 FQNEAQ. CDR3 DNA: TGTGCCAGCAGCTTAGCGGGACTAGCGGGAAACAATGAGCAGTACTTC. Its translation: CASSLAGLAGNNEQYF.

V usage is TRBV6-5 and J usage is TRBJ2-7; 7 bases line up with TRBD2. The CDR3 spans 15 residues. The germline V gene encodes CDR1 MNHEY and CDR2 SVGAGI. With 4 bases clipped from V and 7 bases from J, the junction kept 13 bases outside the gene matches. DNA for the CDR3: TGTGCCAGCAGTTTGAACCAACTAGCGTTCAATGAGCAGTACTTC. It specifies CASSLNQLAFNEQYF.

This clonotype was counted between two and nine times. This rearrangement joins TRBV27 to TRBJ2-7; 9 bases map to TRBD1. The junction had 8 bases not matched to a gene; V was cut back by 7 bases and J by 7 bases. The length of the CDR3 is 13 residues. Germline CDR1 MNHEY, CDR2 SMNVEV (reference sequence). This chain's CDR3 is CASMDRGLGEQYF. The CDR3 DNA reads TGTGCCAGCATGGACAGGGGCCTCGGGGAGCAGTACTTC.

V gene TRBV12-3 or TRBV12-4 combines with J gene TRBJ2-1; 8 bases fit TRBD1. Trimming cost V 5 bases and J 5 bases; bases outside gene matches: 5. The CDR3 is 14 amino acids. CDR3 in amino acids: CASSRDRINNEQFF. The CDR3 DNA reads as TGTGCCAGCAGTCGGGACAGGATAAACAATGAGCAGTTCTTC.

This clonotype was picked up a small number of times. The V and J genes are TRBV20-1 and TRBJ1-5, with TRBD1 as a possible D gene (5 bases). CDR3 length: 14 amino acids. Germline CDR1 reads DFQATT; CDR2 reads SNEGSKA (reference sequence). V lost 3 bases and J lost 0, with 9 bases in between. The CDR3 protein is CSARGTRSNQPQHF. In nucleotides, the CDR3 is TGCAGTGCTAGGGGGACCCGTAGCAATCAGCCCCAGCATTTT.

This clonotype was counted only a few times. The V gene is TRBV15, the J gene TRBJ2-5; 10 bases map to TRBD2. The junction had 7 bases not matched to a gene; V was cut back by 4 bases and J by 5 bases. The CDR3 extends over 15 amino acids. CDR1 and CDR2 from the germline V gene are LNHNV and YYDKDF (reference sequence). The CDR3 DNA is TGTGCCACCAGCAATCCAGCGGGGGGGTCGGAGACCCAGTACTTC. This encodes CATSNPAGGSETQYF. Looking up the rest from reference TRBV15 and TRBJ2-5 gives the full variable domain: DAMVIQNPRYQVTQFGKPVTLSCSQTLNHNVMYWYQQKSSQAPKLLFHYYDKDFNNEADTPDNFQSRRPNTSFCFLDIRSPGLGDTAMYLCATSNPAGGSETQYFGPGTRLLVL.

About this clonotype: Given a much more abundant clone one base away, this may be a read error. CDR3 residues: CATSEASTDTQYF. The DNA for the CDR3 is TGTGCCACCAGTGAGGCTAGCACAGATACGCAGTATTTT. This chain connects TRBV24-1 to TRBJ2-3, with D hard to call. The CDR3 covers 13 residues. CDR1 KGHDR and CDR2 SFDVKD come from the germline V gene. Trimming took 4 bases from V and 0 from J, leaving 4 bases between them.

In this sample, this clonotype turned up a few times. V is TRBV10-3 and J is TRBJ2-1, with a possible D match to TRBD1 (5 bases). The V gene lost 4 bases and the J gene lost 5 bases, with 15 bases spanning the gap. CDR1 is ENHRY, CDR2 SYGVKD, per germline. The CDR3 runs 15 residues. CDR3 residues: CAISVQGIGHNEQFF. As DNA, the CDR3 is TGTGCCATCAGTGTTCAGGGAATTGGCCACAATGAGCAGTTCTTC.

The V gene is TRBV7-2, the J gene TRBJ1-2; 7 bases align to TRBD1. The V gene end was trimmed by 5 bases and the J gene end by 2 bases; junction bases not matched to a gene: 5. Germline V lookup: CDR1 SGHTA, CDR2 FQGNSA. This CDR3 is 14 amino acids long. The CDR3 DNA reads TGTGCCAGCAGCAAGCCGGGACAGAACTATGGCTACACCTTC. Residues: CASSKPGQNYGYTF.

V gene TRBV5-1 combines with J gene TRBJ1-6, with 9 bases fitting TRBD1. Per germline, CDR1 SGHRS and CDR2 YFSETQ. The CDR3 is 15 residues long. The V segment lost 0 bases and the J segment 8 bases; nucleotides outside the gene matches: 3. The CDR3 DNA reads TGCGCCAGCAGCTTGGAGGACAGGGGTGATTCACCCCTCCACTTT. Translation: CASSLEDRGDSPLHF.

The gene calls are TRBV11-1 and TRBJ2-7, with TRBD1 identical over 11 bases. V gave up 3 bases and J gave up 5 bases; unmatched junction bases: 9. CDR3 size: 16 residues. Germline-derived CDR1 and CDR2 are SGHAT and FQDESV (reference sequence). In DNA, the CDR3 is TGTGCCAGCAGCTTCCCGGCGGACAGGGGGCCGAACGAGCAGTACTTC. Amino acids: CASSFPADRGPNEQYF.

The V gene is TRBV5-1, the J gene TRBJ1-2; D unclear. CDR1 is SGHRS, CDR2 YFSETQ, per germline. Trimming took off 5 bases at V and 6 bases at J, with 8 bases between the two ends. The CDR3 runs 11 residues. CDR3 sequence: CASSTSDGYTF. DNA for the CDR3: TGCGCCAGCAGTACCAGTGATGGCTACACCTTC.

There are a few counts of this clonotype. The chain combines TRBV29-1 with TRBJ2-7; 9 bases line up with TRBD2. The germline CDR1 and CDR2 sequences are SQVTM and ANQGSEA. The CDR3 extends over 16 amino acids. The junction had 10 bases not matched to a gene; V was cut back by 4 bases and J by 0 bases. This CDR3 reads CSVVASGALFSYEQYF. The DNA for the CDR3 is TGCAGCGTTGTGGCTAGCGGGGCCCTCTTCTCCTACGAGCAGTACTTC.

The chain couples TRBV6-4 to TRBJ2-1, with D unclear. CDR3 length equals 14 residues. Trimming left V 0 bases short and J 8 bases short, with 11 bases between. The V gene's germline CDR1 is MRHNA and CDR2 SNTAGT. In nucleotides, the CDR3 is TGTGCCAGCAGTGACTCGAACGTGGGCCATGAGCAGTTCTTC. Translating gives CASSDSNVGHEQFF.

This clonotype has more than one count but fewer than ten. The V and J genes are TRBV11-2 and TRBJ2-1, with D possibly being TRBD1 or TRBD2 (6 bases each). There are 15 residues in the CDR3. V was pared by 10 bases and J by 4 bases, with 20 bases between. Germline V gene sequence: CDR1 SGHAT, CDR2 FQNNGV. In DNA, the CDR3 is TGTGCCACCGGACCGGCGGGACACTTTTACAATGAGCAGTTCTTC. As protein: CATGPAGHFYNEQFF.

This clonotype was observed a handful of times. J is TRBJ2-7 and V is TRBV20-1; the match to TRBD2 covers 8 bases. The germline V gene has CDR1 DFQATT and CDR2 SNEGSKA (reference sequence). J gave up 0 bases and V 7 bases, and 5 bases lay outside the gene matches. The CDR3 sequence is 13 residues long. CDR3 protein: CSGGSGASYEQYF. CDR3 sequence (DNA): TGCAGTGGGGGTAGCGGGGCCTCCTACGAGCAGTACTTC.

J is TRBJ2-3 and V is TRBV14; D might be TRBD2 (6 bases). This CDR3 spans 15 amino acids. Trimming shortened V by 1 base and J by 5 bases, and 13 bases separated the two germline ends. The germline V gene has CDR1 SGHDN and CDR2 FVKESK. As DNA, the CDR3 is TGTGCCAGCAGCCAAGTCTCGAGGGGAGGAGATACGCAGTATTTT. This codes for CASSQVSRGGDTQYF.